The rows below give T cell receptor beta chains drawn from one sample of a study of blood T cell repertoires in COVID-19. Method: immunoSEQ multiplex PCR; TCRdb's copy keeps in-frame clones and lacks some. The sample yields a few hundred thousand clones, around 88% seen once. Specimen: peripheral blood. Receptors were obtained from a woman in her thirties with COVID-19, enrolled during active disease. CDR3s include the opening cysteine and the closing phenylalanine or tryptophan. The D gene is left open where the match is weak. Size values are once, few and many counts, or a class for expanded clones, and some rows have none.

cdr3_nt,cdr3_aa,v_call,clone_size,d_call,j_call
TGCGCCAGCAGCTTAAACCCAGCGGGAGTCTCGCCCACCGGGGAGCTGTTTTTT,CASSLNPAGVSPTGELFF,TRBV4-3,NA,TRBD2,TRBJ2-2
TGTGCCAGCTCTCCCGGGGAGAACACTGAAGCTTTCTTT,CASSPGENTEAFF,TRBV18,NA,NA,TRBJ1-1
TGTGCCAGCAGCTTAGAATTGGACAGAGCCACAGATACGCAGTATTTT,CASSLELDRATDTQYF,TRBV11-2,NA,NA,TRBJ2-3
TGCGCCAGCAGTGAGGTACCAGGGACAGGGTCTGCCAATGAGCAGTTCTTC,CASSEVPGTGSANEQFF,TRBV10-1,NA,TRBD1,TRBJ2-1
TGTGCCAGCAGCGTATGGTCAGGGGGCGCTCAGGAGACCCAGTACTTC,CASSVWSGGAQETQYF,TRBV9,NA,TRBD1,TRBJ2-5
TGTGCCAGCAGTTTGGGACAGGGGGAAGCAGATACGCAGTATTTT,CASSLGQGEADTQYF,TRBV11-3,NA,TRBD1,TRBJ2-3
TGTGCCAGCAGCTTCTCCGGTGGGCGCTACACCTTC,CASSFSGGRYTF,TRBV5-6,NA,NA,TRBJ1-2
TGTGCCAGCAATCTAGCGGGGGCCGTTTTGGTGGAGCAGTTCTTC,CASNLAGAVLVEQFF,TRBV2,NA,TRBD2,TRBJ2-1
TGTGCCAGCAGCCGGGACAGGGGTAGGGGTGAAAAACTGTTTTTT,CASSRDRGRGEKLFF,TRBV11-2,NA,TRBD1,TRBJ1-4
TGCAGCGTTGTCGATCCAGGGGGGAGTAACACTGAAGCTTTCTTT,CSVVDPGGSNTEAFF,TRBV29-1,NA,TRBD1,TRBJ1-1
TGTGCCAGCAGCTCCGGACATCCGGATCAGCCCCAGCATTTT,CASSSGHPDQPQHF,TRBV5-5,NA,NA,TRBJ1-5
TGTGCCAGCAGCCAAGAGGGGGGACTAGCGAACACCGGGGAGCTGTTTTTT,CASSQEGGLANTGELFF,TRBV4-2,few,TRBD2,TRBJ2-2
TGTGCCAGCCTAAGGCAGGGGGTGGCTGGAAACACCATATATTTT,CASLRQGVAGNTIYF,TRBV7-9,NA,TRBD1,TRBJ1-3
TGTGCCAGCAAAGACAGGGGTATTGAGACCCAGTACTTC,CASKDRGIETQYF,TRBV2,NA,TRBD1,TRBJ2-5
TGCGCCAGCAGCCAAGACAGGGTAGGCTACGAGCAGTACTTC,CASSQDRVGYEQYF,TRBV4-1,NA,NA,TRBJ2-7
TGTGCCAGTAGTATTGGCACTAATTCACCCCTCCACTTT,CASSIGTNSPLHF,TRBV19,once,NA,TRBJ1-6
TGTGCCAGTAGTGTGAAATGGGAGGGTGGCTATGGCTACACCTTC,CASSVKWEGGYGYTF,TRBV19,NA,NA,TRBJ1-2
TGTGCCAGCACGGGACTAGCGGGAGGGCCGAGGACCGGGGAGCTGTTTTTT,CASTGLAGGPRTGELFF,TRBV21-1,NA,NA,TRBJ2-2
TGTGCCAGCAGCCATCCTGACAGGGGGCTGGACACCATATATTTT,CASSHPDRGLDTIYF,TRBV5-4,NA,TRBD1,TRBJ1-3
TGTCCTAATCAGCCCCAGCATTTT,CPNQPQHF,TRBV14,few,NA,TRBJ1-5
TGTGCCAGCAGTGAAGAGTCGGTCGGCTATGGCTACACCTTC,CASSEESVGYGYTF,TRBV2,NA,NA,TRBJ1-2
TGCAGCGCTGCTGTGGGGCTGAACACTGAAGCTTTCTTT,CSAAVGLNTEAFF,TRBV29-1,NA,NA,TRBJ1-1
TGTGCCAGCAGCCAAGATTTTGGGGGAGCGGGAGGGCCACTGAATGAGCAGTTCTTC,CASSQDFGGAGGPLNEQFF,TRBV3-1/TRBV3-2,NA,TRBD2,TRBJ2-1
TGTGCCAGCAGTTTAGGGGTCGGGGGGTACAATGAGCAGTTCTTC,CASSLGVGGYNEQFF,TRBV27,NA,TRBD2,TRBJ2-1
TGTGCCAGCAGCCTCGGTGAGGGCGGACCTAATGAAAAACTGTTTTTT,CASSLGEGGPNEKLFF,TRBV4-2,NA,NA,TRBJ1-4
TGTGCCAGCAGTCCCCAGATCTATGGCTACACCTTC,CASSPQIYGYTF,TRBV6-5,NA,NA,TRBJ1-2
TGTGCCAGCAGCTTAGAGCAGACAGGGAATGGTGAAAAACTGTTTTTT,CASSLEQTGNGEKLFF,TRBV7-2,NA,TRBD1,TRBJ1-4
TGTGCCAGCAGCTTAATCGGAGATACGCAGTATTTT,CASSLIGDTQYF,TRBV11-2,NA,NA,TRBJ2-3